The sequence of this TCR beta chain was determined in a study of CD8 T cells in Susac syndrome. The RNA input was about 0.5 to 1 ug, and it was reverse transcribed with random hexamers. MiXCR, run by TCRdb on the immunoSEQ multiplex PCR reads, gives a single entry per CDR3 protein. The sample has 300,000 or so distinct CDR3 sequences, roughly nine tenths seen once; the top ten hold about 0.07%. Germline CDR1 reads SGHVS; CDR2 reads FQNEAQ. Losses at the gene ends were 5 bases for V and 0 bases for J; bases not matched to a gene: 11. The CDR3 runs to 17 residues. From blood CD8+ and CD4+ T cells, the TCR beta chain was sequenced.

The TCR originated in a human donor with multiple sclerosis. This chain connects TRBV7-8 to TRBJ2-7, with 9 bases matching TRBD2. The source material was CD4+ T cells from PBMCs. The CDR3 here is CASSPTESGGSSYEQYF. CDR3 DNA sequence: TGTGCCAGCAGCCCGACAGAAAGCGGGGGGAGCTCCTACGAGCAGTACTTC.